One and the same sample provided the 32 T cell receptor beta chains below, sequenced in a study of CD8 T cells in ankylosing spondylitis. One entry per CDR3 protein results from TCRdb running MiXCR on the 5' RACE reads. The data contain approximately 110,000 distinct CDR3 sequences, around 24% of them singletons. The sequenced sample was synovial fluid, either unsorted or a sorted T cell fraction (not recorded which). The receptor source for this set is a male donor with ankylosing spondylitis.

The chain combines TRBV20-1 with TRBJ2-1, with a possible D match to TRBD1 (6 bases). Trimming pared 6 bases from V and 5 bases from J, leaving 14 bases between. The CDR3 totals 13 residues. The V gene's germline CDR1 is DFQATT and CDR2 SNEGSKA (reference sequence). The CDR3 region has the DNA TGCAGTGCCAATATATACAGGGACAATGAGCAGTTCTTC. Translation: CSANIYRDNEQFF.

This clonotype was seen only a few times. This chain links TRBV4-2 with TRBJ2-7; D unresolved. Germline V gene data show CDR1 as LGHNA and CDR2 as YNFKEQ. The CDR3 loop spans 15 amino acids. V dropped 0 bases and J dropped 4 bases, with 13 bases sitting between them. DNA for the CDR3: TGTGCCAGCAGCCAAGACCTCAACACTGGTTACGAGCAGTACTTC. This codes for CASSQDLNTGYEQYF.

In this sample, this clonotype turned up a few times. CDR3 region: CASGFTRTSGGADTQYF. DNA for the CDR3: TGTGCTAGTGGTTTTACCCGGACTAGCGGAGGCGCAGATACGCAGTATTTT. The chain carries TRBV12-5 and TRBJ2-3, with TRBD2 matching 10 bases. The CDR3 contains 17 residues. Germline CDR1 reads LGHNT; CDR2 reads FRNRAP. After removal of 3 bases from V and 4 bases from J, the junction contained 10 bases not matched to a gene. Full variable domain (rest looked up from reference TRBV12-5 and TRBJ2-3): DARVTQTPRHKVTEMGQEVTMRCQPILGHNTVFWYRQTMMQGLELLAYFRNRAPLDDSGMPKDRFSAEMPDATLATLKIQPSEPRDSAVYFCASGFTRTSGGADTQYFGPGTRLTVL.

The table lists this clonotype with a count of one. V usage is TRBV27 and J usage is TRBJ2-3; no definite D call. Deletions cut 2 bases from V and 5 bases from J, with 8 bases between. The CDR3 length is 13 residues. Germline CDR1 is MNHEY and CDR2 is SMNVEV (reference sequence). In DNA, the CDR3 is TGTGCCAGCAGTTTAATAGTTGGAGATACGCAGTATTTT. It codes for CASSLIVGDTQYF.

The chain carries TRBV18 and TRBJ1-1, with 8 nucleotides matching TRBD1. CDR1 KGHSH and CDR2 LQKENI come from the germline V gene. CDR3 length equals 15 residues. With V trimmed by 3 bases and J by 1 base, 4 bases remained unmatched. In nucleotides, the CDR3 is TGTGCCAGCTCACCCCAGGGGGCTGCGAACACTGAAGCTTTCTTT. Translated: CASSPQGAANTEAFF.

V gene TRBV5-6 combines with J gene TRBJ1-1; D is unclear. The V and J ends lost 0 bases and 3 bases respectively, with 9 bases between them. CDR1 and CDR2 (germline): SGHDT, YYEEEE. This CDR3 is 14 amino acids long. The CDR3 spells CASSLANGYTEAFF. The CDR3 coding sequence is TGTGCCAGCAGCTTGGCCAACGGATACACTGAAGCTTTCTTT. The whole variable domain, remainder taken from reference TRBV5-6 and TRBJ1-1, is DAGVTQSPTHLIKTRGQQVTLRCSPKSGHDTVSWYQQALGQGPQFIFQYYEEEERQRGNFPDRFSGHQFPNYSSELNVNALLLGDSALYLCASSLANGYTEAFFGQGTRLTVV.

This clonotype has a single count. The chain joins TRBV29-1 to TRBJ1-2, with D perhaps TRBD1 (6 bases). Germline lookup yields CDR1 SQVTM and CDR2 ANQGSEA. The CDR3 is 13 amino acids. Trimming took off 5 bases at V and 1 base at J, with 11 bases between the two ends. The CDR3 region has the DNA TGCAGCGTTTTAGAGGGGGGTAACTATGGCTACACCTTC. It yields the protein CSVLEGGNYGYTF.

This clonotype has ten or more counts. The rearrangement uses TRBV18 and TRBJ2-3; possibly TRBD1 for D (6 bases). Trimming pared 2 bases from V and 1 base from J, leaving 7 bases between. The CDR3 has 14 amino acids. The V gene's germline CDR1 is KGHSH and CDR2 LQKENI. The CDR3 sequence is CASSPRQGTDTQYF. CDR3 nucleotide sequence: TGTGCCAGCTCACCAAGACAGGGCACAGATACGCAGTATTTT.

The V and J genes are TRBV5-1 and TRBJ2-3; maybe TRBD2 (5 bases). Germline V gene data show CDR1 as SGHRS and CDR2 as YFSETQ. V was pared by 7 bases and J by 5 bases, with 14 bases between. This CDR3 is built from 13 residues. DNA of the CDR3: TGCGCCAGCGGAGAGGGAGCGGAAGATACGCAGTATTTT. Residues: CASGEGAEDTQYF.

This clonotype appeared a single time. This chain connects TRBV7-2 to TRBJ1-1; 7 bases are shared with TRBD1. CDR1 is SGHTA and CDR2 is FQGNSA in the germline V gene. After removal of 5 bases from V and 8 bases from J, the junction contained 11 bases not matched to a gene. This CDR3 is built from 14 residues. Written as DNA, the CDR3 is TGTGCCAGCAGCCCGGACAGGTTTAGCTCGGAAGCTTTCTTT. Protein sequence: CASSPDRFSSEAFF.

This chain's CDR3 is CASNGAGGGQETQYF. The CDR3 DNA follows: TGTGCCAGCAACGGGGCAGGGGGCGGTCAAGAGACCCAGTACTTC. The J gene is TRBJ2-5, the V gene TRBV2; the match to TRBD1 covers 8 bases. This CDR3 contains 15 residues. Looked up from germline, CDR1 is SNHLY and CDR2 is FYNNEI. Trimming cost V 7 bases and J 2 bases; bases outside gene matches: 9.

This clonotype was detected ten times or more. This chain joins TRBV3-1 and TRBJ1-1; D ambiguous. V was shortened by 0 bases and J by 0 bases, with 17 bases between the two germline ends. Per germline, CDR1 LGHDT and CDR2 YNNKEL (reference sequence). CDR3 size: 18 residues. The CDR3 DNA is TGTGCCAGCAGCCAAGAACGGGGTCCCTCCCCATTGAACACTGAAGCTTTCTTT. Encoded protein: CASSQERGPSPLNTEAFF.

J is TRBJ2-1 and V is TRBV10-1; 8 positions agree with TRBD2. CDR3 size: 15 residues. Germline CDR1 and CDR2: WNHNN and SYGVQD (reference sequence). V was pared by 2 bases and J by 4 bases, with 4 bases of the junction left unmatched. As DNA, the CDR3 is TGCGCCAGCAGTGAGACGGGAGGGCAGTACAATGAGCAGTTCTTC. Translating gives CASSETGGQYNEQFF.

This sequence joins TRBV5-1 and TRBJ2-7, with 13 bases lining up with TRBD2. Trimming at V came to 5 bases and at J to 3 bases, leaving 5 bases not matched to a gene. Germline V gene data show CDR1 as SGHRS and CDR2 as YFSETQ. CDR3 length equals 15 residues. CDR3 bases: TGCGCCAGCAGTCCGAGACTAGCGGGAGGCTACGAGCAGTACTTC. Translating gives CASSPRLAGGYEQYF.

V is TRBV5-1 and J is TRBJ2-1, with a tentative D call TRBD2 (6 bases). V shed 1 base and J shed 4 bases, with 12 bases lying between them. The germline CDR1 and CDR2 sequences are SGHRS and YFSETQ. The CDR3 has 15 residues. CDR3 region: CASSLMGGTYNEQFF. The CDR3 nucleotides are TGCGCCAGCAGCTTGATGGGCGGGACTTACAATGAGCAGTTCTTC.

This clonotype occurred a few times. The V and J genes are TRBV10-2 and TRBJ1-1; maybe TRBD1 (5 bases). Germline values: CDR1 WSHSY, CDR2 SAAADI. The CDR3 is 13 residues long. The germline V and J ends were trimmed by 9 bases and 4 bases, with 15 bases remaining between them. As DNA, the CDR3 is TGCGCCAGTTGGGACCGGGGGACCACTGAAGCTTTCTTT. Its translation is CASWDRGTTEAFF.

J is TRBJ1-5 and V is TRBV7-8; D is unclear. Trimming took 6 bases from V and 1 from J, leaving 7 bases between them. The CDR3 runs 13 residues. The germline gives CDR1 SGHVS, CDR2 FQNEAQ. CDR3 coding DNA: TGTGCCAGCAGTTCAACCAGCAATCAGCCCCAGCATTTT. It translates to CASSSTSNQPQHF. Filled out from reference TRBV7-8 and TRBJ1-5, the complete variable domain reads GAGVSQSPRYKVAKRGQDVALRCDPISGHVSLFWYQQALGQGPEFLTYFQNEAQLDKSGLPSDRFFAERPEGSVSTLKIQRTQQEDSAVYLCASSSTSNQPQHFGDGTRLSIL.

This clonotype is labeled medium-sized. This chain joins TRBV11-2 and TRBJ2-2; perhaps TRBD2 as D (6 bases). The CDR3 has 13 amino acids. CDR1 is SGHAT and CDR2 is FQNNGV in the germline V gene. Trimming pared 4 bases from V and 7 bases from J, leaving 10 bases between. This chain's CDR3 is CASSWAGGGELFF. The CDR3 nucleotides are TGTGCCAGCAGCTGGGCCGGGGGCGGGGAGCTGTTTTTT.

The V call is TRBV11-2, the J call TRBJ2-1; D might be TRBD1 (6 bases). The V gene lost 1 base and the J gene lost 0 bases, with 16 bases spanning the gap. CDR1 and CDR2 (germline): SGHAT, FQNNGV. This CDR3 is 18 amino acids long. For the CDR3, the DNA is TGTGCCAGCAGCTTAGTAAGGTTCCGAGGGGGCTCCTACAATGAGCAGTTCTTC. It specifies CASSLVRFRGGSYNEQFF. The full variable domain, in which reference TRBV11-2 and TRBJ2-1 provide the parts outside the CDR3, is EAGVAQSPRYKIIEKRQSVAFWCNPISGHATLYWYQQILGQGPKLLIQFQNNGVVDDSQLPKDRFSAERLKGVDSTLKIQPAKLEDSAVYLCASSLVRFRGGSYNEQFFGPGTRLTVL.

The rearrangement joins TRBV5-1 to TRBJ2-3; 7 positions agree with TRBD1. The trim removed 4 bases at V and 2 bases at J, leaving 7 bases unmatched. CDR1 is SGHRS and CDR2 is YFSETQ in the germline V gene. The CDR3 has 15 amino acids. The CDR3: CASSQTGTDTDTQYF. The CDR3 nucleotides are TGCGCCAGCAGCCAAACCGGGACAGACACAGATACGCAGTATTTT.

This rearrangement joins TRBV20-1 to TRBJ1-2, with D possibly TRBD1 on 5 matching bases. Deletions cut 1 base from V and 8 bases from J, with 11 bases between. The CDR3 runs 12 residues. Looked up from germline, CDR1 is DFQATT and CDR2 is SNEGSKA (reference sequence). CDR3 sequence (DNA): TGCAGTGCTAGAGTTGCGGGGGTCGGCTACACCTTC. Amino acid sequence: CSARVAGVGYTF.

This clonotype has a handful of counts. This chain uses TRBV20-1 with TRBJ2-3, with D possibly being TRBD2 (5 bases). The CDR3 loop spans 13 amino acids. Deletions cut 6 bases from V and 4 bases from J, with 14 bases between. Germline values: CDR1 DFQATT, CDR2 SNEGSKA (reference sequence). CDR3 sequence: CSAPASGADTQYF. The CDR3 coding sequence is TGCAGTGCCCCGGCCAGCGGTGCAGATACGCAGTATTTT.

This chain uses TRBV7-9 with TRBJ2-1, with 8 bases fitting TRBD1. The V and J ends lost 3 bases and 8 bases, in that order; junction bases with no gene match: 6. The V gene's germline CDR1 is SEHNR and CDR2 FQNEAQ (reference sequence). The CDR3 sequence is 14 residues long. In DNA, the CDR3 is TGTGCCAGCAGCTTTGCAGGGGGCGGATATGAGCAGTTCTTC. Its translation: CASSFAGGGYEQFF.

Here the CDR3 DNA reads TGCGCCAGCAGCCCGGACGATGAGCAGTTCTTC. This gives the protein CASSPDDEQFF. The V call is TRBV5-1, the J call TRBJ2-1; D is undetermined. Trimming left V 4 bases short and J 8 bases short, with 7 bases between. From germline, CDR1 is SGHRS and CDR2 YFSETQ. This CDR3 comprises 11 residues.

This clonotype was counted a few times. The genes are TRBV12-3 or TRBV12-4 and TRBJ2-6, with D possibly TRBD1 on 5 matching bases. The V and J ends lost 7 bases and 2 bases respectively, with 6 bases between them. The CDR3 consists of 13 residues. The CDR3, as DNA: TGTGCCAGCACGACAGCTGGGGCCAACGTCCTGACTTTC. This translates into CASTTAGANVLTF.

This clonotype has a handful of counts. The rearrangement links TRBV29-1 to TRBJ2-7; no clear D. The germline gives CDR1 SQVTM, CDR2 ANQGSEA. Trimming pared 5 bases from V and 2 bases from J, leaving 13 bases between. This CDR3 has 13 residues. CDR3 coding DNA: TGCAGCGTTTGGGCCTCTGATGCCTACGAGCAGTACTTC. It translates to CSVWASDAYEQYF.

The CDR3 DNA follows: TGCGCCAGCAGCTTGGCCAGGCAACCTCTCTCAGCCCATGAGCAGTTCTTC. Residues: CASSLARQPLSAHEQFF. The rearrangement uses TRBV5-1 and TRBJ2-1; no firm D call. The length of the CDR3 is 17 residues. CDR1 is SGHRS, CDR2 YFSETQ, per germline. Between the trimmed V and J ends, which lost 0 bases and 8 bases, there was a span of 21 bases.

This chain joins TRBV7-9 and TRBJ1-3; no firm D call. CDR1 SEHNR and CDR2 FQNEAQ come from the germline V gene (reference sequence). Trimming left V 6 bases short and J 0 bases short, with 15 bases between. The CDR3 is 16 residues long. The CDR3 DNA reads TGTGCCAGCAGTCCTGTCTCGACAATCTCTGGAAACACCATATATTTT. As protein: CASSPVSTISGNTIYF.

This clonotype appeared a few times. The rearrangement joins TRBV5-1 to TRBJ2-2; D gene uncertain. In germline, CDR1 is SGHRS, CDR2 YFSETQ. This CDR3 region has 15 residues. V was pared by 5 bases and J by 2 bases, with 13 bases between. In nucleotides, the CDR3 is TGCGCCAGCAGTTCTGGGAAAACCAACACCGGGGAGCTGTTTTTT. It specifies CASSSGKTNTGELFF.

This clonotype turned up a few times. The rearrangement uses TRBV5-5 and TRBJ2-5; TRBD1 aligns across 9 bases. There are 15 residues in the CDR3. The germline V gene encodes CDR1 SGHKS and CDR2 YYEKEE (reference sequence). Losses at the gene ends were 4 bases for V and 5 bases for J; bases not matched to a gene: 9. As DNA, the CDR3 is TGTGCCAGCAGCCGACAGGGGGATGTCGATGAGACCCAGTACTTC. Protein sequence: CASSRQGDVDETQYF.

This clonotype was counted between two and nine times. The chain combines TRBV7-2 with TRBJ2-3; D call uncertain. The CDR3 runs 13 residues. The germline V gene encodes CDR1 SGHTA and CDR2 FQGNSA. Trimming stripped 3 bases from V and 4 bases from J, with 8 bases between. CDR3 sequence reads: CASSFITADTQYF. The CDR3 DNA sequence: TGTGCCAGCAGCTTTATTACAGCAGATACGCAGTATTTT.

The chain uses TRBV20-1 and TRBJ2-7, with D unclear. Trimming took 6 bases from V and 2 from J, leaving 17 bases between them. The CDR3 is made up of 14 amino acids. Germline V gene data show CDR1 as DFQATT and CDR2 as SNEGSKA (reference sequence). CDR3 in amino acids: CSAFTATDPYEQYF. The CDR3 DNA sequence: TGCAGTGCCTTTACGGCGACGGACCCCTACGAGCAGTACTTC.